Below are 19 T cell receptor beta chains sequenced from a single sample in a study of T-cell memory formation after mild COVID-19. TCRdb used MiXCR to reprocess the 5' RACE reads, holding one entry per CDR3 protein. In the table there are just over 400,000 distinct CDR3 sequences, 20% to 30% of which are singletons. The sequenced material came from PBMCs or a T cell subset sorted from them (not recorded which). All receptors come from an adult woman who had mild COVID-19 (a few samples of this study predate the infection). Cell type and time point are not known.

V gene TRBV11-2 combines with J gene TRBJ2-5; the D is unclear. This CDR3 contains 14 residues. Trimming left V 7 bases short and J 0 bases short, with 12 bases between. Per germline, CDR1 SGHAT and CDR2 FQNNGV. The DNA of the CDR3 is TGTGCCAGCACCGTACAAGCGTACCAAGAGACCCAGTACTTC. It translates to CASTVQAYQETQYF.

The CDR3 DNA reads TGTGCCAGCAGTGAAACCCAAGAGACCCAGTACTTC. It is translated as CASSETQETQYF. The rearrangement joins TRBV25-1 to TRBJ2-5; no firm D call. This CDR3 has 12 residues. The germline gives CDR1 MGHDK, CDR2 SYGVNS. Trimming cost V 2 bases and J 1 base, with 2 bases left between them.

The chain employs TRBV24-1 and TRBJ2-1; no definite D call. Germline CDR1 KGHDR, CDR2 SFDVKD. The CDR3 totals 15 residues. The V end was cut by 4 bases, the J end by 6 bases, with 15 bases between. CDR3 sequence (DNA): TGTGCCACCAGTGACCCGCTCCGGGCCCTCAATGAGCAGTTCTTC. It specifies CATSDPLRALNEQFF.

The chain uses TRBV6-1 and TRBJ1-1; TRBD1 matches 7 bases. The CDR3 spans 17 residues. The V segment lost 7 bases and the J segment 3 bases; nucleotides outside the gene matches: 17. Germline lookup yields CDR1 MNHNS and CDR2 SASEGT. In DNA, the CDR3 is TGTGCCAGCATCCGTAGGGGGCAAGGATCCGTGGACACTGAAGCTTTCTTT. Protein: CASIRRGQGSVDTEAFF.

The table lists this clonotype with a count of one. This chain links TRBV7-2 with TRBJ2-3, with TRBD2 matching 10 bases. After removal of 6 bases from V and 5 bases from J, the junction contained 8 bases not matched to a gene. The CDR3 has 15 residues. The germline CDR1 and CDR2 sequences are SGHTA and FQGNSA. The CDR3, as DNA: TGTGCCAGCAGGCTAGCGGGAGCGTCCATAGATACGCAGTATTTT. Encoded protein: CASRLAGASIDTQYF.

V usage is TRBV12-3 or TRBV12-4 and J usage is TRBJ2-6, with 12 nucleotides matching TRBD1. There are 18 residues in the CDR3. V lost 5 bases to trimming and J lost 4 bases; unmatched junction nucleotides: 9. Here the CDR3 DNA reads TGTGCCAGCAGTCACGCCGGGACAGGGGGCACCGGGGCCAACGTCCTGACTTTC. This sequence encodes CASSHAGTGGTGANVLTF.

This clonotype was seen a single time. V and J are TRBV5-1 and TRBJ1-2; D might be TRBD1 (5 bases). Germline V gene sequence: CDR1 SGHRS, CDR2 YFSETQ. This CDR3 is built from 15 residues. Between the trimmed V and J ends, which lost 0 bases and 7 bases, there was a span of 16 bases. The CDR3 sequence: CASSLAAGQGSGYTF. In DNA form, the CDR3 reads TGCGCCAGCAGCTTGGCCGCGGGGCAGGGCAGTGGCTACACCTTC.

This clonotype was observed many times. This sequence joins TRBV5-4 and TRBJ2-2; D tentatively fits TRBD1 or TRBD2 (5 bases each). The CDR3 covers 15 residues. Per the germline V gene, CDR1 is SGHNT and CDR2 is YYREEE (reference sequence). The ends were cut back, 3 bases at V and 1 base at J, with 10 bases in the middle. This CDR3 is CASSSGTLNTGELFF. The CDR3 DNA follows: TGTGCCAGCAGCTCCGGGACGCTGAACACCGGGGAGCTGTTTTTT.

This clonotype was found a few times. The chain has TRBV7-3 and TRBJ2-5; 9 bases line up with TRBD2. CDR3 length equals 15 residues. Losses at the gene ends were 5 bases for V and 2 bases for J; bases not matched to a gene: 6. CDR1 is SGHTA, CDR2 FQGTGA, per germline. This CDR3 is CASSTSGGRQETQYF. The CDR3 region has the DNA TGTGCCAGCAGCACCAGCGGGGGGCGGCAAGAGACCCAGTACTTC.

This clonotype has only a few counts. The chain is built from TRBV20-1 and TRBJ1-5, with no clear D. This CDR3 has 9 amino acids. Between the trimmed V and J ends, which lost 3 bases and 6 bases, there was a span of 0 bases. Germline assignment: CDR1 DFQATT and CDR2 SNEGSKA (reference sequence). The chain's CDR3 is CSASQPQHF. CDR3 nucleotides: TGCAGTGCTAGTCAGCCCCAGCATTTT.

The chain carries TRBV5-1 and TRBJ2-1, with TRBD2 matching 7 bases. V lost 5 bases to trimming and J lost 6 bases; unmatched junction nucleotides: 14. Germline lookup yields CDR1 SGHRS and CDR2 YFSETQ. This CDR3 region has 16 residues. The CDR3 nucleotides read TGCGCCAGCAGGAACAGCGGGACCGAAAGGGGCAATGAGCAGTTCTTC. It codes for CASRNSGTERGNEQFF. The variable domain in full, with the rest retrieved from reference TRBV5-1 and TRBJ2-1, is KAGVTQTPRYLIKTRGQQVTLSCSPISGHRSVSWYQQTPGQGLQFLFEYFSETQRNKGNFPGRFSGRQFSNSRSEMNVSTLELGDSALYLCASRNSGTERGNEQFFGPGTRLTVL.

This clonotype was detected ten times or more. V gene TRBV7-2 combines with J gene TRBJ2-3, with a possible D match to TRBD1 (6 bases). Trimming pared 2 bases from V and 6 bases from J, leaving 12 bases between. The CDR3 totals 14 residues. The germline gives CDR1 SGHTA, CDR2 FQGNSA. This chain's CDR3 is CASSLLGQPDTQYF. The CDR3 DNA is TGTGCCAGCAGCTTACTCGGACAGCCTGATACGCAGTATTTT.

The chain carries TRBV4-2 and TRBJ1-6, with no clear D. This CDR3 comprises 14 residues. Germline-derived CDR1 and CDR2 are LGHNA and YNFKEQ. Trimming left V 4 bases short and J 11 bases short, with 15 bases between. CDR3 loop: CASSPGLEITPLHF. Written as DNA, the CDR3 is TGTGCCAGCAGCCCGGGCCTTGAAATTACACCCCTCCACTTT.

This clonotype has a handful of counts. This sequence joins TRBV30 and TRBJ2-7, with a possible D match to TRBD2 (6 bases). Germline V lookup: CDR1 GTSNPN, CDR2 SVGIG (reference sequence). Between the trimmed V and J ends, which lost 4 bases and 3 bases, there was a span of 19 bases. The CDR3 contains 15 residues. The CDR3 here is CAWIRRGGEFYEQYF. The CDR3 nucleotides are TGTGCCTGGATACGACGCGGCGGGGAGTTCTACGAGCAGTACTTC.

The chain is built from TRBV6-6 and TRBJ2-2, with 7 bases matching TRBD2. There are 16 residues in the CDR3. J lost 8 bases, V lost 2 bases, and 11 bases had no gene match. CDR1 is MNHNY, CDR2 SVGAGI, per germline (reference sequence). The CDR3 region has the DNA TGTGCCAGCAGTTACAGAGAGGCTAGCGGAGATGGGGAGCTGTTTTTT. It encodes CASSYREASGDGELFF.

This sequence joins TRBV29-1 and TRBJ1-1; TRBD1 agrees at 9 bases. Germline V CDR1 and CDR2: SQVTM, ANQGSEA. This CDR3 is built from 14 residues. V trimming: 2 bases; J trimming: 7 bases; junction bases outside the gene matches: 8. In DNA form, the CDR3 reads TGCAGCGTTGAACCGGGACAGGGTCGGAGTGAAGCTTTCTTT. It is translated as CSVEPGQGRSEAFF.

The chain joins TRBV12-3 or TRBV12-4 to TRBJ1-1, with 7 positions matching TRBD1. With V trimmed by 1 base and J by 4 bases, 9 bases remained unmatched. This CDR3 spans 16 amino acids. The CDR3 region has the DNA TGTGCCAGCAGTTTAGGGCAGGGGGTGGGAGCCACTGAAGCTTTCTTT. It codes for CASSLGQGVGATEAFF.

The rearrangement joins TRBV11-2 to TRBJ2-7, with D tentatively TRBD2 (5 bases). Per germline, CDR1 SGHAT and CDR2 FQNNGV. CDR3 size: 15 residues. The germline V and J ends were trimmed by 4 bases and 1 base, with 14 bases remaining between them. This CDR3 is CASSSVRGRSYEQYF. Written as DNA, the CDR3 is TGTGCCAGCAGCTCCGTTCGGGGTAGGTCCTACGAGCAGTACTTC.

This clonotype was counted between two and nine times. This chain uses TRBV20-1 with TRBJ2-1, with D possibly TRBD1 on 5 matching bases. Germline values: CDR1 DFQATT, CDR2 SNEGSKA (reference sequence). Trimming removed 5 bases at V and 3 bases at J, with 20 bases between. The CDR3 is 16 residues long. CDR3 DNA: TGCAGTGCTGGACCCCCCGACGACAGTTACTACAATGAGCAGTTCTTC. Encoded protein: CSAGPPDDSYYNEQFF.